This passage covers 8 T cell receptor beta chains from one sample sequenced in a study of Ad26.COV2.S vaccination and SARS-CoV-2 variants. The treatment here: some 19 received Ad26.COV2.S at low or high dose, single or two shots; five or six received placebo; per-sample allocation not given. The study sampled participants on day 63 after the first vaccine or placebo injection. Sequencing was performed with immunoSEQ multiplex PCR; in TCRdb, only in-frame clones are kept and a portion is missing. Of some 290,000 clones in the sample, just over 85% were seen once. The sequencing used peripheral blood, collected in a trial of Ad26.COV2.S vaccine versus placebo. Receptors originate from a person between 18 and 65 years old who received the Ad26.COV2.S COVID-19 vaccine or a placebo.

Worth noting for this clone: This same CDR3 is encoded by further DNA sequences in the sample. V gene TRBV7-9 combines with J gene TRBJ1-1; the D is unclear. This CDR3 has 12 amino acids. Looked up from germline, CDR1 is SEHNR and CDR2 is FQNEAQ (reference sequence). V was trimmed by 5 bases and J by 5 bases, leaving 9 bases between them. Written as DNA, the CDR3 is TGTGCCAGCAGCCGCGGAGGGACTGAAGCTTTCTTT. Encoded protein: CASSRGGTEAFF. Full variable domain (missing parts from reference TRBV7-9 and TRBJ1-1): DTGVSQNPRHKITKRGQNVTFRCDPISEHNRLYWYRQTLGQGPEFLTYFQNEAQLEKSRLLSDRFSAERPKGSFSTLEIQRTEQGDSAMYLCASSRGGTEAFFGQGTRLTVV.

This sequence joins TRBV7-2 and TRBJ2-1, with 7 bases matching TRBD1. V gave up 5 bases and J gave up 5 bases; unmatched junction bases: 3. Germline CDR1 and CDR2: SGHTA and FQGNSA. This CDR3 contains 13 residues. The CDR3 loop is CASSKGQNNEQFF. In DNA, the CDR3 is TGTGCCAGCAGCAAGGGACAGAACAATGAGCAGTTCTTC.

This clone was seen a handful of times. The chain has TRBV6-2 or TRBV6-3 and TRBJ2-3, with 9 bases fitting TRBD1. CDR3 size: 15 residues. The trim removed 5 bases at V and 2 bases at J, leaving 5 bases unmatched. Germline V gene sequence: CDR1 MNHEY, CDR2 SVGEGT. CDR3 sequence (DNA): TGTGCCAGCAGTCAGGGGGACAGGGACACAGATACGCAGTATTTT. It specifies CASSQGDRDTDTQYF.

The chain couples TRBV9 to TRBJ2-3; 7 bases map to TRBD1. This CDR3 has 15 amino acids. Germline V gives CDR1 SGDLS, CDR2 YYNGEE. Trimming took 4 bases from V and 2 from J; bases not matched to a gene: 7. CDR3 loop: CASSFRQGYTDTQYF. CDR3 coding DNA: TGTGCCAGCAGCTTTCGACAGGGTTACACAGATACGCAGTATTTT.

This clone was observed a single time. The chain links TRBV4-1 to TRBJ1-4; TRBD1 is a possible D gene (5 bases). V was cut by 4 bases and J by 8 bases, with 11 bases left in between. CDR1 and CDR2 (germline): MGHRA, YSYEKL. CDR3 length equals 13 residues. The CDR3 sequence: CASSPRVREKLFF. The CDR3 nucleotides read TGCGCCAGCAGCCCCAGGGTTCGGGAAAAACTGTTTTTT.

This clone showed up just once. The chain is built from TRBV6-5 and TRBJ2-6; the D call may be TRBD1 or TRBD2 (5 bases each). Germline loops: CDR1 MNHEY, CDR2 SVGAGI. There are 16 residues in the CDR3. V gave up 0 bases and J gave up 2 bases, with 8 bases separating them. The DNA for the CDR3 is TGTGCCAGCAGTTACTCGAGGGGAGCTGGGGCCAACGTCCTGACTTTC. It is translated as CASSYSRGAGANVLTF.

This rearrangement joins TRBV30 to TRBJ1-5; the D is unclear. The CDR3 contains 13 residues. V lost 2 bases and J 7 bases, leaving 12 bases between the germline ends. From germline, CDR1 is GTSNPN and CDR2 SVGIG (reference sequence). CDR3 loop: CAWSLTPVQPQHF. Written as DNA, the CDR3 is TGTGCCTGGAGTCTAACCCCGGTACAGCCCCAGCATTTT.

J is TRBJ2-2 and V is TRBV18, with 10 nucleotides matching TRBD1. From germline, CDR1 is KGHSH and CDR2 LQKENI. CDR3 length equals 16 residues. Germline trimming cut 3 bases from V and 4 bases from J; bases unmatched to any gene: 5. The CDR3: CASSPDRGRITGELFF. CDR3 in DNA: TGTGCCAGCTCACCTGACAGGGGGCGCATCACCGGGGAGCTGTTTTTT. The whole variable domain, remainder taken from reference TRBV18 and TRBJ2-2, is NAGVMQNPRHLVRRRGQEARLRCSPMKGHSHVYWYRQLPEEGLKFMVYLQKENIIDESGMPKERFSAEFPKEGPSILRIQQVVRGDSAAYFCASSPDRGRITGELFFGEGSRLTVL.